Shown below are 31 T cell receptor beta chains from a single sample sequenced in a study of control samples from healthy donors and cancer patients. Generated by immunoSEQ multiplex PCR, the TCRdb table keeps only in-frame clones and is missing some. The sample carries around 6,000 clones, 72% recorded once. Sequenced sample: formalin-fixed, paraffin-embedded tissue. These receptors all come from a male donor with melanoma.

The J gene is TRBJ1-5, the V gene TRBV27, with D perhaps TRBD1 (6 bases). The CDR3 covers 16 residues. From germline, CDR1 is MNHEY and CDR2 SMNVEV (reference sequence). The V end lost 9 bases, the J end lost 7 bases, and 25 bases lay between the germline ends. Here the CDR3 DNA reads TGTGCCAGGGGGAGTGATAAAGGACAGAAGGGACAGCCCCAGCATTTT. Translated, it gives CARGSDKGQKGQPQHF.

The chain carries TRBV29-1 and TRBJ2-1; 7 bases line up with TRBD2. The J segment lost 4 bases and the V segment lost 4 bases, leaving 7 bases of the junction unmatched. There are 14 residues in the CDR3. CDR1 is SQVTM and CDR2 is ANQGSEA in the germline V gene. The CDR3 bases are TGCAGCGTTGTGAGCGGGACGATATACAATGAGCAGTTCTTC. This encodes CSVVSGTIYNEQFF.

In DNA form, the CDR3 reads TGTGCCACCAGCAGAGAGCCCCAGGCGTGGGGGGCTAGCACAGATACGCAGTATTTT. Amino acid sequence: CATSREPQAWGASTDTQYF. The chain carries TRBV15 and TRBJ2-3; D tentatively reads TRBD1 or TRBD2 (6 bases each). The CDR3 is 19 residues long. CDR1 is LNHNV, CDR2 YYDKDF, per germline (reference sequence). Trimming pared 0 bases from V and 0 bases from J, leaving 19 bases between.

Regarding this clone: One base away lies a much larger clone, so this may be a sequencing read error. Other DNA sequences in the same sample also yield this CDR3. The chain has TRBV14 and TRBJ2-3; D is possibly TRBD1 or TRBD2 (5 bases each). The V end lost 4 bases, the J end lost 8 bases, and 7 bases lay between the germline ends. Germline loops: CDR1 SGHDN, CDR2 FVKESK. The CDR3 has 11 residues. The CDR3 sequence: CASSPGGTQYF. In nucleotides, the CDR3 is TGTGCCAGCAGCCCTGGGGGTACGCAGTATTTT.

The chain couples TRBV5-8 to TRBJ2-7; TRBD2 is a possible D gene (7 bases). The germline V gene has CDR1 SGHTS and CDR2 YDEGEE. CDR3 length equals 13 residues. V gave up 7 bases and J gave up 11 bases, with 22 bases separating them. Here the CDR3 DNA reads TGTGCCAGCCGGGGGGCGGGAGCGTCCATGGAGTACTTC. This translates into CASRGAGASMEYF.

This chain uses TRBV24-1 with TRBJ2-1, with D perhaps TRBD2 (5 bases). Trimming shortened V by 2 bases and J by 7 bases, and 11 bases separated the two germline ends. This CDR3 is 14 amino acids long. Germline V gives CDR1 KGHDR, CDR2 SFDVKD. CDR3 coding DNA: TGTGCCACCAGTGATTATGGTAGCGCAAATGAGCAGTTCTTC. As protein: CATSDYGSANEQFF.

The chain has TRBV7-9 and TRBJ2-7, with a tentative D call TRBD1 (6 bases). CDR1 is SEHNR, CDR2 FQNEAQ, per germline (reference sequence). Trimming removed 5 bases from V and 6 bases from J, with 26 bases in between. The CDR3 length is 17 residues. The CDR3 region has the DNA TGTGCCAGCAGCCCCAGGGAGACAGGAGCTACCGTTCGCGAGCAGTACTTC. It codes for CASSPRETGATVREQYF.

This sequence joins TRBV28 and TRBJ2-1; 11 nucleotides line up with TRBD2. Germline assignment: CDR1 MDHEN and CDR2 SYDVKM. With 2 bases clipped from V and 1 base from J, the junction kept 7 bases outside the gene matches. The CDR3 is 18 amino acids. CDR3 sequence reads: CASSLTSGSGVSYNEQFF. The CDR3 DNA reads TGTGCCAGCAGTTTAACTAGCGGGAGTGGGGTTTCCTACAATGAGCAGTTCTTC.

This chain joins TRBV6-2 or TRBV6-3 and TRBJ2-7, with a weak D call TRBD2 (5 bases). The germline CDR1 and CDR2 sequences are MNHEY and SVGEGT. Trimming cost V 2 bases and J 0 bases, with 14 bases left between them. This CDR3 spans 16 amino acids. The DNA for the CDR3 is TGTGCCAGCAGTTACGGGTCGGGAATTTACTCCTACGAGCAGTACTTC. It is translated as CASSYGSGIYSYEQYF.

The V gene is TRBV19, the J gene TRBJ1-2; D uncertain. V gave up 0 bases and J gave up 3 bases, with 5 bases separating them. Germline V gene sequence: CDR1 LNHDA, CDR2 SQIVND (reference sequence). The length of the CDR3 is 13 residues. The CDR3 reads CASSIEGHYGYTF. The CDR3 nucleotides read TGTGCCAGTAGTATAGAAGGCCACTATGGCTACACCTTC.

The chain combines TRBV29-1 with TRBJ2-3; D gene unclear. Germline lookup yields CDR1 SQVTM and CDR2 ANQGSEA. Deletions cut 4 bases from V and 4 bases from J, with 12 bases between. The CDR3 contains 13 residues. This CDR3 reads CSVAVGIADTQYF. The CDR3 nucleotides read TGCAGCGTTGCGGTCGGAATAGCAGATACGCAGTATTTT.

The CDR3 reads CASRPQGNTGELFF. As DNA, the CDR3 is TGTGCCAGTAGACCACAGGGGAACACCGGGGAGCTGTTTTTT. The chain employs TRBV19 and TRBJ2-2; maybe TRBD1 (6 bases). The CDR3 runs to 14 residues. V was cut by 6 bases and J by 1 base, with 9 bases left in between. The germline V gene has CDR1 LNHDA and CDR2 SQIVND (reference sequence).

V gene TRBV6-5 combines with J gene TRBJ1-1; D not resolved. The CDR3 runs 14 residues. The germline gives CDR1 MNHEY, CDR2 SVGAGI. V was cut by 10 bases and J by 0 bases, with 15 bases left in between. CDR3: CATRPGSLNTEAFF. The CDR3 DNA reads TGTGCCACCCGTCCCGGCAGTTTGAACACTGAAGCTTTCTTT.

CDR3 DNA: TGTGCCAGCAGCCAAGTATTGGAGACCCAGTACTTC. It is translated as CASSQVLETQYF. The J gene is TRBJ2-5, the V gene TRBV14; no clear D gene. Trimming cost V 1 base and J 5 bases, with 5 bases left between them. Germline V gene data show CDR1 as SGHDN and CDR2 as FVKESK. The CDR3 covers 12 residues.

V usage is TRBV30 and J usage is TRBJ1-1, with a possible D match to TRBD1 (5 bases). CDR1 is GTSNPN, CDR2 SVGIG, per germline (reference sequence). The CDR3 runs 14 residues. V lost 2 bases, J lost 1 base, and 11 bases lay in between. CDR3 loop: CAWSHSRANTEAFF. The CDR3 nucleotides are TGTGCCTGGAGTCACAGCAGGGCGAACACTGAAGCTTTCTTT.

The V and J genes are TRBV29-1 and TRBJ2-7; 7 nucleotides agree with TRBD2. The CDR3 is made up of 12 amino acids. Trimming took 6 bases from V and 6 from J; bases not matched to a gene: 8. Germline CDR1 and CDR2: SQVTM and ANQGSEA. CDR3 protein: CSVGDQRGEQYF. CDR3 nucleotides: TGCAGCGTCGGTGATCAGCGGGGCGAGCAGTACTTC.

There are a few counts of this clone. The genes are TRBV5-8 and TRBJ2-3; tentatively, D is TRBD2 (6 bases). The CDR3 runs 15 residues. Trimming pared 3 bases from V and 6 bases from J, leaving 17 bases between. Germline loops: CDR1 SGHTS, CDR2 YDEGEE. CDR3 loop: CASSSGLSNGDTQYF. In nucleotides, the CDR3 is TGTGCCAGCAGCTCGGGACTTTCTAACGGGGATACGCAGTATTTT.

This sequence joins TRBV10-3 and TRBJ2-1, with 7 positions matching TRBD2. CDR3 length: 13 residues. Trimming took 10 bases from V and 8 from J; bases not matched to a gene: 11. The germline gives CDR1 ENHRY, CDR2 SYGVKD. The CDR3 region has the DNA TGTGCCACCACCGGACTAGTCGCCCATGAGCAGTTCTTC. As protein: CATTGLVAHEQFF.

The chain combines TRBV5-4 with TRBJ1-4, with a weak D call TRBD1 (5 bases). The V gene's germline CDR1 is SGHNT and CDR2 YYREEE (reference sequence). This CDR3 comprises 14 residues. V lost 4 bases and J 5 bases, leaving 12 bases between the germline ends. CDR3 loop: CASSPGRKNEKLFF. CDR3 DNA sequence: TGTGCCAGCAGCCCGGGACGGAAGAATGAAAAACTGTTTTTT.

V and J are TRBV4-2 and TRBJ2-3, with a possible D match to TRBD2 (7 bases). CDR3 length equals 19 residues. Trimming shortened V by 0 bases and J by 2 bases, and 21 bases separated the two germline ends. Germline V gives CDR1 LGHNA, CDR2 YNFKEQ. For the CDR3, the DNA is TGTGCCAGCAGCCAAGATGGGGGGGGCGGCGGCGGGGCCACAGATACGCAGTATTTT. This codes for CASSQDGGGGGGATDTQYF.

This clone has a single count. The CDR3 DNA is TGTGCCAGCAGCTGGGATCTAGCGGGAGAATACAATGAGCAGTTCTTC. It codes for CASSWDLAGEYNEQFF. The rearrangement uses TRBV5-6 and TRBJ2-1; TRBD2 matches 10 bases. This CDR3 region has 16 residues. CDR1 and CDR2 (germline): SGHDT, YYEEEE. The junction had 7 bases not matched to a gene; V was cut back by 3 bases and J by 4 bases. Supplemented by reference TRBV5-6 and TRBJ2-1, the full variable domain reads DAGVTQSPTHLIKTRGQQVTLRCSPKSGHDTVSWYQQALGQGPQFIFQYYEEEERQRGNFPDRFSGHQFPNYSSELNVNALLLGDSALYLCASSWDLAGEYNEQFFGPGTRLTVL.

The chain carries TRBV15 and TRBJ2-3, with 7 nucleotides matching TRBD2. CDR3 length: 19 residues. The germline CDR1 and CDR2 sequences are LNHNV and YYDKDF (reference sequence). The V and J ends lost 0 bases and 2 bases, in that order; junction bases with no gene match: 14. The CDR3 loop reads CATSRDPGHWGGDTDTQYF. For the CDR3, the DNA is TGTGCCACCAGCAGAGATCCAGGTCATTGGGGAGGGGACACAGATACGCAGTATTTT.

This chain joins TRBV27 and TRBJ2-7; a weak D match, TRBD1 (6 bases). The CDR3 sequence is 14 residues long. Germline CDR1 is MNHEY and CDR2 is SMNVEV (reference sequence). Trimming pared 8 bases from V and 3 bases from J, leaving 17 bases between. CDR3 region: CASRRTVGYYEQYF. CDR3 DNA sequence: TGTGCCAGCCGAAGGACAGTTGGCTACTACGAGCAGTACTTC.

The chain joins TRBV29-1 to TRBJ1-1, with D unclear. The length of the CDR3 is 9 residues. From germline, CDR1 is SQVTM and CDR2 ANQGSEA. The V end was cut by 4 bases, the J end by 7 bases, with 4 bases between. CDR3 in amino acids: CSVGGEAFF. The CDR3 DNA sequence: TGCAGCGTTGGGGGTGAAGCTTTCTTT.

This clone was observed a few times. The chain carries TRBV7-2 and TRBJ1-2; D perhaps matches TRBD1 (6 bases). V was clipped by 4 bases and J by 4 bases, with 13 bases between them. Germline-derived CDR1 and CDR2 are SGHTA and FQGNSA. The CDR3 is 14 amino acids. CDR3 DNA: TGTGCCAGCAGCTATTCAGGGGTGAGCTATGGCTACACCTTC. Protein: CASSYSGVSYGYTF.

V and J are TRBV2 and TRBJ2-2; 9 nucleotides align to TRBD1. The germline V gene encodes CDR1 SNHLY and CDR2 FYNNEI. The CDR3 loop spans 14 amino acids. The V and J ends lost 6 bases and 5 bases, in that order; junction bases with no gene match: 4. The DNA of the CDR3 is TGTGCCAGCAGGGGACAGGGAGGGACCGGGGAGCTGTTTTTT. Protein product: CASRGQGGTGELFF.

For the CDR3, the DNA is TGCGCCAGCAGCTTGGGGGGCGAGAACTATGGCTACACCTTC. Its translation: CASSLGGENYGYTF. This sequence joins TRBV5-1 and TRBJ1-2, with TRBD1 as a possible D gene (5 bases). Germline assignment: CDR1 SGHRS and CDR2 YFSETQ. V was cut by 0 bases and J by 2 bases, with 8 bases left in between. This CDR3 is built from 14 residues.

V gene TRBV19 combines with J gene TRBJ1-6; 9 nucleotides agree with TRBD1. With 4 bases clipped from V and 10 bases from J, the junction kept 14 bases outside the gene matches. Germline V lookup: CDR1 LNHDA, CDR2 SQIVND (reference sequence). This CDR3 contains 17 residues. The CDR3 DNA follows: TGTGCCAGTAGTACCATGGTCTCTGGGACAGGGCCGTCACCCCTCCACTTT. This translates into CASSTMVSGTGPSPLHF.

Sample share makes this clone large. The gene calls are TRBV29-1 and TRBJ2-1; 11 nucleotides align to TRBD2. The CDR3 sequence is 16 residues long. V gave up 4 bases and J gave up 7 bases; unmatched junction bases: 12. Germline V CDR1 and CDR2: SQVTM, ANQGSEA. The CDR3 reads CSVGDSGRAIKNEQFF. The CDR3 region has the DNA TGCAGCGTTGGGGATAGCGGGAGGGCTATTAAGAATGAGCAGTTCTTC.

The V and J genes are TRBV2 and TRBJ1-2; TRBD1 might be the D (5 bases). The V end lost 7 bases, the J end lost 4 bases, and 10 bases lay between the germline ends. Germline V gene data show CDR1 as SNHLY and CDR2 as FYNNEI. The CDR3 runs to 12 residues. In DNA, the CDR3 is TGTGCCAGCATAAGGGGCGTCTATGGCTACACCTTC. Translating gives CASIRGVYGYTF.

The chain links TRBV19 to TRBJ1-1, with D unclear. V was cut by 3 bases and J by 2 bases, with 10 bases left in between. CDR1 and CDR2 (germline): LNHDA, SQIVND (reference sequence). The CDR3 contains 14 residues. The CDR3 DNA reads TGTGCCAGTAGTATGGGCGGAGCTAACACTGAAGCTTTCTTT. The encoded protein is CASSMGGANTEAFF. Drawing the rest from reference TRBV19 and TRBJ1-1, the complete variable domain is DGGITQSPKYLFRKEGQNVTLSCEQNLNHDAMYWYRQDPGQGLRLIYYSQIVNDFQKGDIAEGYSVSREKKESFPLTVTSAQKNPTAFYLCASSMGGANTEAFFGQGTRLTVV.